The 13 T cell receptor beta chains given below trace back to one sample, sequenced in a study of Ad26.COV2.S vaccination and SARS-CoV-2 variants. Indicated treatment: around 19 received Ad26.COV2.S at low or high dose, single or two shots; several received placebo; per-sample allocation not given. Samples were taken on day 63 after the first vaccine or placebo injection. TCRdb's copy holds only in-frame clones and misses some; the assay was immunoSEQ multiplex PCR. Of hundreds of thousands of clones in the sample, about 88% were seen once. The sample was peripheral blood, taken in a trial of Ad26.COV2.S vaccine versus placebo. Receptor source: a person aged 18-65 years who received the Ad26.COV2.S COVID-19 vaccine or a placebo.

V is TRBV13 and J is TRBJ2-5; D not resolved. The CDR3 contains 13 residues. CDR1 is PRHDT and CDR2 is FYEKMQ in the germline V gene (reference sequence). Trimming removed 2 bases from V and 1 base from J, with 5 bases in between. In DNA, the CDR3 is TGTGCCAGCAGCTTACAGGTCCAAGAGACCCAGTACTTC. Protein product: CASSLQVQETQYF.

V is TRBV7-2 and J is TRBJ2-1; 8 positions agree with TRBD2. The J segment lost 6 bases and the V segment lost 4 bases, leaving 11 bases of the junction unmatched. From germline, CDR1 is SGHTA and CDR2 FQGNSA. The CDR3 contains 16 residues. CDR3 loop: CASSSKSGTRGNEQFF. Written as DNA, the CDR3 is TGTGCCAGCAGCTCAAAGTCCGGGACTAGGGGCAATGAGCAGTTCTTC.

In DNA form, the CDR3 reads TGTGCCAGCAGCTCTCCTCTTGAAGCTTTCTTT. Protein sequence: CASSSPLEAFF. The chain has TRBV7-9 and TRBJ1-1; D remains unclear. The CDR3 spans 11 residues. The germline V and J ends were trimmed by 4 bases and 7 bases, with 7 bases remaining between them. Germline CDR1 and CDR2: SEHNR and FQNEAQ (reference sequence). Looking up the rest from reference TRBV7-9 and TRBJ1-1 gives the full variable domain: DTGVSQNPRHKITKRGQNVTFRCDPISEHNRLYWYRQTLGQGPEFLTYFQNEAQLEKSRLLSDRFSAERPKGSFSTLEIQRTEQGDSAMYLCASSSPLEAFFGQGTRLTVV.

The rearrangement joins TRBV13 to TRBJ2-7; unclear D gene. Trimming left V 6 bases short and J 1 base short, with 10 bases between. In germline, CDR1 is PRHDT, CDR2 FYEKMQ (reference sequence). CDR3 length: 13 residues. The CDR3 spells CASRSGNSYEQYF. The CDR3 DNA follows: TGTGCCAGCAGAAGTGGGAATTCCTACGAGCAGTACTTC.

In the case of this clone: Other nucleotide sequences from this sample produce the same CDR3. DNA of the CDR3: TGCGCCAGCAGCTTGGGACTAGCGGGAGAGCAGTTCTTC. It translates to CASSLGLAGEQFF. The chain recombines TRBV5-1 with TRBJ2-1, with TRBD2 matching over 11 bases. The CDR3 has 13 residues. Trimming at V came to 0 bases and at J to 10 bases, leaving 0 bases not matched to a gene. Germline values: CDR1 SGHRS, CDR2 YFSETQ. The full variable domain, with the rest looked up from reference TRBV5-1 and TRBJ2-1, is KAGVTQTPRYLIKTRGQQVTLSCSPISGHRSVSWYQQTPGQGLQFLFEYFSETQRNKGNFPGRFSGRQFSNSRSEMNVSTLELGDSALYLCASSLGLAGEQFFGPGTRLTVL.

This clone was seen once. Distinct nucleotide sequences in the sample also encode this CDR3. The chain recombines TRBV5-1 with TRBJ1-1; D perhaps matches TRBD1 (5 bases). V was cut by 1 base and J by 4 bases, with 8 bases left in between. The length of the CDR3 is 13 residues. Germline V gives CDR1 SGHRS, CDR2 YFSETQ. The CDR3 is CASSLQGVTEAFF. CDR3 DNA: TGCGCCAGCAGCTTGCAGGGAGTCACTGAAGCTTTCTTT.

This rearrangement joins TRBV21-1 to TRBJ2-7; the table names TRBD1, a call not compared with the DNA. TRBV21-1 is tagged as a pseudogene. There are 14 residues in the CDR3. This chain's CDR3 is CASSSRDNSYEQYF. DNA of the CDR3: TGTGCCAGCAGCTCCCGGGACAACTCCTACGAGCAGTACTTC.

V gene TRBV11-2 combines with J gene TRBJ2-7; D remains unclear. From germline, CDR1 is SGHAT and CDR2 FQNNGV. Trimming removed 2 bases at V and 2 bases at J, with 7 bases between. This CDR3 contains 13 residues. CDR3 nucleotides: TGTGCCAGCAGCTTACACAGCACCTACGAGCAGTACTTC. Protein product: CASSLHSTYEQYF.

The chain carries TRBV4-3 and TRBJ2-2; 15 bases line up with TRBD2. The germline V gene encodes CDR1 LGHNA and CDR2 YSLEER. The CDR3 spans 21 residues. Trimming at V came to 1 base and at J to 6 bases, leaving 15 bases not matched to a gene. As DNA, the CDR3 is TGCGCCAGCAGCCAAGTACTGGTGACTGGACTAGCGGGAGGGCCCTCCGGGGAGCTGTTTTTT. Residues: CASSQVLVTGLAGGPSGELFF.

The V call is TRBV6-5, the J call TRBJ1-2, with a tentative D call TRBD1 (5 bases). There are 13 residues in the CDR3. Trimming shortened V by 9 bases and J by 5 bases, and 16 bases separated the two germline ends. Germline V CDR1 and CDR2: MNHEY, SVGAGI. The CDR3 coding sequence is TGTGCCAGATCCCGGGACGGGGGATATGGCTACACCTTC. Its translation is CARSRDGGYGYTF.

The chain couples TRBV10-3 to TRBJ2-2; 8 nucleotides align to TRBD1. Germline CDR1 reads ENHRY; CDR2 reads SYGVKD. Trimming took 4 bases from V and 2 from J; bases not matched to a gene: 12. The CDR3 is made up of 18 amino acids. The CDR3 bases are TGTGCCATCAGTGCCCCCTGGGACAGGCAGAGCAACACCGGGGAGCTGTTTTTT. Its translation: CAISAPWDRQSNTGELFF.

The rearrangement links TRBV7-6 to TRBJ2-7, with 7 bases that match TRBD1. The CDR3 runs 15 residues. Per the germline V gene, CDR1 is SGHVS and CDR2 is FNYEAQ. V shed 5 bases, J shed 1 base, and the junction held 8 bases outside the gene matches. The CDR3 DNA reads TGTGCCAGCAGCCCGACCGGGACAGAGTCCTACGAGCAGTACTTC. Amino acid sequence: CASSPTGTESYEQYF.

The chain carries TRBV4-1 and TRBJ2-5, with a tentative D call TRBD1 (6 bases). Germline V gene lookup returns CDR1 MGHRA and CDR2 YSYEKL. The CDR3 is made up of 15 amino acids. V was clipped by 4 bases and J by 5 bases, with 17 bases between them. The chain's CDR3 is CASSPEDRPYETQYF. The CDR3 nucleotides read TGCGCCAGCAGCCCTGAGGACAGACCTTATGAGACCCAGTACTTC.